The rows below give T cell receptor beta chains drawn from one sample of a study of blood T cell repertoires in COVID-19. Profiling relied on immunoSEQ multiplex PCR, and the TCRdb table lists in-frame clones only, not all of them. The sample lists roughly 100,000 clones, roughly 79% occurring once. Sequencing was carried out using peripheral blood. The source is a man older than 75 with COVID-19, enrolled during active disease. The CDR3 runs from the conserved cysteine through the conserved F or W. D genes are given only for firm matches. Expanded clones get a size class; other rows say once, few or many, or leave the size out.

cdr3_nt cdr3_aa clone_size d_call j_call v_call
TGCAGCGTTGAAGTGAGGTTCGGAGCTTCCTATGGCTACACCTTC CSVEVRFGASYGYTF once . TRBJ1-2 TRBV29-1
TGTGCCAGCAGTTCCGCAGGGAACTCCTACGAGCAGTACTTC CASSSAGNSYEQYF . . TRBJ2-7 TRBV6-2/TRBV6-3
TGTGCCAGCAGCTTAGCGCGCTCGGGTACCTACGAGCAGTACTTC CASSLARSGTYEQYF once . TRBJ2-7 TRBV11-1
TGTGCCAGCAGCCAAGGACAGGGCGCTGAAGCTTTCTTT CASSQGQGAEAFF . TRBD1 TRBJ1-1 TRBV3-1/TRBV3-2
TGCGCCAGCAGCTCCGGACAGGGTAGAACTGAAGCTTTCTTT CASSSGQGRTEAFF . TRBD1 TRBJ1-1 TRBV5-1
TGTGCCAGCAGCCAAACTAGCCCGGAGACCCAGTACTTC CASSQTSPETQYF . . TRBJ2-5 TRBV7-3
TGTGCCAGCAGTTTATACAGCCTAATCTCCTACAATGAGCAGTTCTTC CASSLYSLISYNEQFF many . TRBJ2-1 TRBV27
TGTGCCAGCAGCCCATCATTAGCGGGGAACTACGAGCAGTACTTC CASSPSLAGNYEQYF . TRBD2 TRBJ2-7 TRBV3-1/TRBV3-2
TGCGCCAGCAGCAGCCTTGGACAGGGAGTTTTCGGTGAAAAACTGTTTTTT CASSSLGQGVFGEKLFF . TRBD1 TRBJ1-4 TRBV5-1
TGTGCCAGCAGCTTAGTTGGGGCCCCAGGGGAAAAACTGTTTTTT CASSLVGAPGEKLFF . . TRBJ1-4 TRBV11-2
TGCGCCAGCACCACCGAAAGGGGGCTGAATTCACCCCTCCACTTT CASTTERGLNSPLHF . TRBD1 TRBJ1-6 TRBV5-1
TGTGCCAGCAGTTATGTGTCCCGGACAGTCCCAGACTACGAGCAGTACTTC CASSYVSRTVPDYEQYF . . TRBJ2-7 TRBV5-8
TGTGCCAGTACAGGGGGGCCTAGCACAGATACGCAGTATTTT CASTGGPSTDTQYF . TRBD1 TRBJ2-3 TRBV27
TGTGCCAGCAGCTTGAGCGGGGGGGCCTCCGGGGAGCTGTTTTTT CASSLSGGASGELFF . TRBD2 TRBJ2-2 TRBV7-2
TGTGCCAGCAGTGAAGTAAGAGGTTTGGGCACAGATACGCAGTATTTT CASSEVRGLGTDTQYF . . TRBJ2-3 TRBV2
TGCGCCAGCAGCTGGGTGGGGGGACCATCCTACGAGCAGTACTTC CASSWVGGPSYEQYF . . TRBJ2-7 TRBV5-1
TGCGCCAGCAGCTTAGGGACAGGGTCTATTAATGAAAAACTGTTTTTT CASSLGTGSINEKLFF once TRBD1 TRBJ1-4 TRBV5-1
TGTGCCAGCAGTGTTCTCGAGCAGTACTTC CASSVLEQYF . . TRBJ2-7 TRBV2
TGTGCCTGGAGTGTATTTGGGGGCTCGCAGTATTTT CAWSVFGGSQYF . . TRBJ2-3 TRBV30
TGTGCCAGCAGGGTACGACAGGTCGAGAATGAAAAACTGTTTTTT CASRVRQVENEKLFF . . TRBJ1-4 TRBV2
TGTGCCAGCAGCACCGGGACAGGCAATGTGGGGAACACTGAAGCTTTCTTT CASSTGTGNVGNTEAFF . TRBD1 TRBJ1-1 TRBV11-2
TGTGCCAGTAGTCCACAGGGTAGCGGCTACACCTTC CASSPQGSGYTF . . TRBJ1-2 TRBV19
TGTGCCAGTAGTACGAAGACAGGGGCTAATTCACCCCTCCACTTT CASSTKTGANSPLHF . TRBD1 TRBJ1-6 TRBV19
TGCAGCGTTGCAAGGAGCCACAATGAGCAGTTCTTC CSVARSHNEQFF few . TRBJ2-1 TRBV29-1
TGTGCCAGTAGTATAGATATAGCAGCCTACGAGCAGTACTTC CASSIDIAAYEQYF . . TRBJ2-7 TRBV19
TGTGCCAGCAGCGTACAGGTGCACACTGAAGCTTTCTTT CASSVQVHTEAFF . . TRBJ1-1 TRBV9
TGCGCCAGCAGCGACCGACAGGGTACTAATGAAAAACTGTTTTTT CASSDRQGTNEKLFF . TRBD1 TRBJ1-4 TRBV5-1
TGCAGCGTCAGGACAGGCCCGAACACTGAAGCTTTCTTT CSVRTGPNTEAFF once TRBD1 TRBJ1-1 TRBV29-1
TGCGCCAGCAGTGACGGATGGGGGGGTTTGAACACTGAAGCTTTCTTT CASSDGWGGLNTEAFF . . TRBJ1-1 TRBV10-1
TGTGCCAGCCGACCGGACAGGGGATACAATGAGCAGTTCTTC CASRPDRGYNEQFF . TRBD1 TRBJ2-1 TRBV5-8
TGTGCCAGCAGCCGTGCCGGGACTTGGGATGGCTACACCTTC CASSRAGTWDGYTF many . TRBJ1-2 TRBV3-1/TRBV3-2
TGTGCCAGCAGTGCATCCGGGACAGCCCAAATCTATGGCTACACCTTC CASSASGTAQIYGYTF . TRBD1 TRBJ1-2 TRBV28
TGTGCCAGCAGTTCTCGACTAGCGGGGGGGCAAGGAGATACGCAGTATTTT CASSSRLAGGQGDTQYF . TRBD2 TRBJ2-3 TRBV6-2/TRBV6-3
TGTGCCAGCAGTGTAGACCGGGACAGGGGACACGAGCAGTACTTC CASSVDRDRGHEQYF . TRBD1 TRBJ2-7 TRBV2
TGTGCCAGTATGCGTCCTGACAGGGGGCGTAAGTCTGAAGCTTTCTTT CASMRPDRGRKSEAFF . TRBD1 TRBJ1-1 TRBV19
TGTGCCAGCAGCCTAACTAGCGGGAGCTCCTACAATGAGCAGTTCTTC CASSLTSGSSYNEQFF . . TRBJ2-1 TRBV21-1
TGTGCCAGCAGCCGGGACAGGGGAGAGACCCAGTACTTC CASSRDRGETQYF . TRBD1 TRBJ2-5 TRBV11-1
TGTGCCTGCCAGGGAAGCAATCAGCCCCAGCATTTT CACQGSNQPQHF . . TRBJ1-5 TRBV30
TGCGCCAGCAGCTACGACAGTAATCAGCCCCAGCATTTT CASSYDSNQPQHF . . TRBJ1-5 TRBV5-1
TGTGCCAGCAGGGTGGACAGGGCGGCTAACTATGGCTACACCTTC CASRVDRAANYGYTF . TRBD1 TRBJ1-2 TRBV2
TGCAGCGTAGGGGCTCAGGGAATCACAGATACGCAGTATTTT CSVGAQGITDTQYF . . TRBJ2-3 TRBV29-1
TGCGCCAGCAGCCAGGAACAGGGGGCGGCCTACGAGCAGTACTTC CASSQEQGAAYEQYF few TRBD1 TRBJ2-7 TRBV4-3
TGTGCCAGCAGCGGAACAGGGGGAAATAAGGAAAAACTGTTTTTT CASSGTGGNKEKLFF . TRBD1 TRBJ1-4 TRBV5-4